Below, 13 T cell receptor beta chains from the same sample are listed, as sequenced in a study of breast tumors, draining lymph nodes, adjacent tissues (TCRdb year 2016). The lymph node samples were taken from the axillary draining lymph nodes of breast cancer patients. Library preparation used multiplex PCR. This sample was sequenced with an Illumina HiSeq 2000. Using fastp at Q25 and MiXCR, TCRdb reprocessed the public reads and kept productive beta chains. For every CDR3 protein sequence, its rows merge into one entry that carries the most common genes and DNA. This sample holds some 120,000 distinct CDR3 sequences; nearly 20% were observed only once. The ten most abundant clones make up 3% to 4% of the sample. Specimen: axillary lymph node tissue. The receptors were sampled from a female donor with breast cancer. Some clones in this sample may be carry-over from other donors' samples.

Regarding this clonotype: Possible read error: a much larger clone is one base away. The gene calls are TRBV6-5 and TRBJ2-7, with D possibly TRBD2 on 5 matching bases. CDR1 is MNHEY and CDR2 is SVGAGI in the germline V gene. The CDR3 has 15 amino acids. The CDR3 sequence is CASSYEGASSNEQYF. CDR3 DNA sequence: TGTGCCAGCAGTTACGAGGGAGCATCCTCCAACGAGCAGTACTTC.

As to this clonotype: A much larger clone differs from this one at a single base, so this may be a read error. The chain employs TRBV2 and TRBJ2-7, with 8 bases matching TRBD2. The CDR3 sequence is 14 residues long. Germline V gives CDR1 SNHLY, CDR2 FYNNEI. CDR3 region: CASLEAGGSYKQYF. The DNA for the CDR3 is TGTGCCAGCCTTGAGGCGGGGGGATCCTACAAGCAGTACTTC.

In this sample, this clonotype turned up a few times. A single base separates this from a much larger clone, so it may be a read error. The chain uses TRBV2 and TRBJ1-5; 7 bases match TRBD1. With V trimmed by 6 bases and J by 5 bases, 10 bases remained unmatched. CDR1 and CDR2 (germline): SNHLY, FYNNEI. The CDR3 loop spans 15 amino acids. The DNA for the CDR3 is TGTGCCAGCAGCAGGGACAGCACTCCGGATCAGCCCCAGCATTTT. Amino acids: CASSRDSTPDQPQHF.

This clonotype was observed at least ten times. This rearrangement joins TRBV13 to TRBJ2-7; TRBD2 might be the D (7 bases). Trimming took off 0 bases at V and 7 bases at J, with 13 bases between the two ends. The CDR3 contains 14 residues. Looked up from germline, CDR1 is PRHDT and CDR2 is FYEKMQ (reference sequence). CDR3 sequence: CASSLGQGGVEQYF. CDR3 nucleotide sequence: TGTGCCAGCAGCTTAGGTCAAGGGGGGGTTGAGCAGTACTTC.

A remark on this clonotype: This clone may be a read error of a much larger clone one base away. The chain uses TRBV14 and TRBJ2-3, with D possibly being TRBD1 (5 bases). The closer fit of TRBJ1-5 to the DNA end suggests the J call may be wrong. Germline lookup yields CDR1 SGHDN and CDR2 FVKESK. CDR3 length equals 16 residues. CDR3 protein: CASRASGRGSQDTQHF. Written as DNA, the CDR3 is TGTGCCAGCCGGGCTAGCGGGAGGGGATCACAGGATACGCAGCATTTT.

This rearrangement joins TRBV20-1 to TRBJ1-1; D is unclear. This CDR3 region has 14 residues. Per the germline V gene, CDR1 is DFQATT and CDR2 is SNEGSKA (reference sequence). V lost 0 bases to trimming and J lost 5 bases, with 13 bases between them. CDR3: CSARELISGTEAFF. In nucleotides, the CDR3 is TGCAGTGCTAGAGAGTTAATCAGTGGGACTGAAGCTTTCTTT.

This clonotype was counted ten times or more. This chain uses TRBV20-1 with TRBJ1-2, with TRBD1 as a possible D gene (5 bases). CDR3 length equals 16 residues. Germline CDR1 and CDR2: DFQATT and SNEGSKA (reference sequence). Trimming removed 1 base at V and 0 bases at J, with 15 bases between. The CDR3 reads CSARVNRPQTNYGYTF. DNA of the CDR3: TGCAGTGCTAGAGTCAACAGGCCTCAAACTAACTATGGCTACACCTTC.

About this clonotype: A read error may explain this, as a much larger clone is one base away. The gene calls are TRBV5-1 and TRBJ2-2, with 10 nucleotides matching TRBD1. V shed 5 bases and J 3 bases; nucleotides not matched to a gene: 7. The CDR3 is made up of 16 amino acids. Germline V gene lookup returns CDR1 SGHRS and CDR2 YFSETQ. In nucleotides, the CDR3 is TGCGCCAGCAGTGCCGGGACAGGGGATTACACCGGGGAGCTGTTTTTT. It is translated as CASSAGTGDYTGELFF.

This clonotype occurred many times. This chain joins TRBV6-5 and TRBJ1-5; 7 bases match TRBD1. The CDR3 totals 15 residues. The V segment lost 2 bases and the J segment 6 bases; nucleotides outside the gene matches: 7. CDR1 and CDR2 from the germline V gene are MNHEY and SVGAGI. CDR3 residues: CASSYDGQASQPQHF. The CDR3 DNA reads as TGTGCCAGCAGTTACGATGGACAGGCAAGTCAGCCCCAGCATTTT.

As regards this clonotype: A much larger clone lies one base from this, so it may be a read error. No conserved phenylalanine or tryptophan ends this CDR3, so it is likely a read error. The rearrangement uses TRBV5-6 and TRBJ1-4; possibly TRBD1 for D (5 bases). The germline V gene has CDR1 SGHDT and CDR2 YYEEEE. Trimming removed 1 base from V and 4 bases from J, with 11 bases in between. The CDR3 is made up of 15 amino acids. The CDR3 is CASSLRGLYNEKLFY. The CDR3 DNA reads as TGTGCCAGCAGCTTGAGGGGACTCTATAATGAAAAACTGTTTTAT.

About this clonotype itself: One base away lies a much larger clone, so this may be a sequencing read error. V gene TRBV20-1 combines with J gene TRBJ2-7; 7 bases match TRBD1. Unmatched junction bases numbered 6, after V lost 0 bases and J lost 4 bases. This CDR3 contains 14 residues. Germline values: CDR1 DFQATT, CDR2 SNEGSKA (reference sequence). The CDR3 loop is CSAREDTGVYEQYF. The DNA of the CDR3 is TGCAGTGCTAGAGAGGACACAGGGGTTTACGAGCAGTACTTC.

This clonotype showed up just a few times. The chain has TRBV3-1 and TRBJ1-4; no definite D call. The CDR3 loop spans 12 amino acids. Germline CDR1 and CDR2: LGHDT and YNNKEL (reference sequence). V lost 4 bases and J 5 bases, leaving 5 bases between the germline ends. CDR3: CASSRQNEKLFF. The CDR3 nucleotides read TGTGCCAGCAGCCGACAAAATGAAAAACTGTTTTTT.

The chain employs TRBV3-1 and TRBJ2-3; 12 nucleotides agree with TRBD2. The germline gives CDR1 LGHDT, CDR2 YNNKEL (reference sequence). This CDR3 is 17 amino acids long. V was clipped by 2 bases and J by 3 bases; unmatched bases: 6. CDR3 region: CASSQYRLAGGTDTQYF. For the CDR3, the DNA is TGTGCCAGCAGCCAATATCGCCTAGCGGGGGGGACAGATACGCAGTATTTT.